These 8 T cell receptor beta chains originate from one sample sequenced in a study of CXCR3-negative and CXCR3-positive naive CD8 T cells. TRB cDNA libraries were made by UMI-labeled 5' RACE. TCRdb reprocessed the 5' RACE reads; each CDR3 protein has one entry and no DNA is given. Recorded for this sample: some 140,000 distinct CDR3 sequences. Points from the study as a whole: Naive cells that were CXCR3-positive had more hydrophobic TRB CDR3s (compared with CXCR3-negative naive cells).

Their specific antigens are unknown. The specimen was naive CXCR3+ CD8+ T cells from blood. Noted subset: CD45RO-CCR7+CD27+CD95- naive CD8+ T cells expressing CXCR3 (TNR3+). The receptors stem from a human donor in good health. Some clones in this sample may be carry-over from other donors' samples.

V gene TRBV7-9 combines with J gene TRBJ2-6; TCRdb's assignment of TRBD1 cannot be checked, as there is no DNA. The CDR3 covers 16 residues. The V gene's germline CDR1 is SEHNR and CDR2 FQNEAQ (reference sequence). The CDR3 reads CASSLGEKALANVLTF.

The CDR3 protein is CASSRGLGYEQYF. The rearrangement uses TRBV12-3 or TRBV12-4 and TRBJ2-7; TCRdb gives TRBD2 as the D gene, but with no DNA this cannot be confirmed. The CDR3 runs 13 residues.

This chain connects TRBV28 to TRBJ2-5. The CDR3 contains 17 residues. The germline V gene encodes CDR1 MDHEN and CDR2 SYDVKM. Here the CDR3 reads CASSPSTGDTYQETQYF.

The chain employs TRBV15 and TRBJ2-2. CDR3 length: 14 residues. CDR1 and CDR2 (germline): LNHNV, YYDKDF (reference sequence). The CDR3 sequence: CATSRDSTTGELFF.

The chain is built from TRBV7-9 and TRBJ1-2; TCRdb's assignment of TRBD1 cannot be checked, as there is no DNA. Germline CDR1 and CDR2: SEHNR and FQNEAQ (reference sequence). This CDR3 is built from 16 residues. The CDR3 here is CASSLLMDTSYYGYTF.

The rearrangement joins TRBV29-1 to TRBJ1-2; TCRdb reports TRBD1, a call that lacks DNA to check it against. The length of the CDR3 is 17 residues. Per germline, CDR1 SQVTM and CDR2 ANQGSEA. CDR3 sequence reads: CSTEGQGSRRGDYGYTF.

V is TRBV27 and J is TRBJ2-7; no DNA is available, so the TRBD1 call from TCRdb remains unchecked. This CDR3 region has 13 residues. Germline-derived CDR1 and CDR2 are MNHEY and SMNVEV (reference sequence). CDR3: CASSYTGGSEQYF.

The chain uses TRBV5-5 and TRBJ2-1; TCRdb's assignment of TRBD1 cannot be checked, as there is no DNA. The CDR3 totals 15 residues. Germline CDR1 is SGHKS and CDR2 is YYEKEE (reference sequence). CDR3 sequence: CASSFTQGAYNEQFF.